This T cell receptor (beta chain) was recovered during a study of T cells in Graves' hyperthyroidism and ophthalmopathy. Remarks on this clonotype: Its antigen remains unknown.

TCR beta CDR3 sequences were amplified from RNA transcripts. With the HTBI primer set, the TCR CDR3 went through a first round of RT-PCR. TCRdb processed the multiplex PCR reads anew with MiXCR; each CDR3 protein has one entry. The repertoire includes nearly 750,000 distinct CDR3 sequences, roughly a third of them detected once, and 31% sits in the top ten. Study results and limitations: Patients with ophthalmopathy were separated from those with stable hyperthyroidism by a 13 V-J model.

Per the germline V gene, CDR1 is SEHNR and CDR2 is FQNEAQ (reference sequence). Trimming at V came to 5 bases and at J to 6 bases, leaving 12 bases not matched to a gene. The CDR3 extends over 15 amino acids. The source material was blood. The chain joins TRBV7-9 to TRBJ2-5; 7 positions agree with TRBD2. This clonotype was sampled from a woman aged 40 to 50 with Graves' hyperthyroidism. CDR3 residues: CASSQDGLEGKTQYF. CDR3 DNA: TGTGCCAGCAGCCAAGATGGACTAGAGGGAAAGACCCAGTACTTC.